A selection of T cell receptor beta chains follows, all from one sample in a study of blood T cell repertoires in COVID-19. Libraries were prepared by immunoSEQ multiplex PCR; TCRdb keeps only in-frame clonotypes and omits some of them. The repertoire holds about 260,000 clones, with 90% as singletons. Specimen: peripheral blood. Receptor source: a woman between 40 and 50 years old with acute or convalescent COVID-19. Both conserved end residues are part of each CDR3. D genes are given only for firm matches.

d_gene	j_gene	v_gene	CDR3aa	CDR3nt
-	TRBJ1-1	TRBV7-2	CASSLGLRNTEAFF	TGTGCCAGCAGCTTGGGACTGAGGAACACTGAAGCTTTCTTT
TRBD2	TRBJ2-1	TRBV30	CAWSVAGGYNEQFF	TGTGCCTGGAGTGTAGCGGGGGGCTACAATGAGCAGTTCTTC
-	TRBJ2-1	TRBV5-4	CASSSNTYEQFF	TGTGCCAGCAGCTCAAATACATATGAGCAGTTCTTC
TRBD1	TRBJ2-5	TRBV7-3	CASSLTPRGSTQYF	TGTGCCAGCAGCTTAACTCCCAGGGGGAGTACCCAGTACTTC
TRBD1	TRBJ1-2	TRBV27	CASSSPRDRVGYTF	TGTGCCAGCAGTTCACCCCGGGACAGGGTCGGCTACACCTTC
-	TRBJ2-6	TRBV21-1	CASSKDLDRAYSGANVLTF	TGTGCCAGCAGCAAAGATTTGGACAGGGCCTACTCTGGGGCCAACGTCCTGACTTTC
TRBD2	TRBJ2-5	TRBV6-2/TRBV6-3	CASSNGRVRQETQYF	TGTGCCAGCAGCAACGGGAGGGTAAGGCAAGAGACCCAGTACTTC
-	TRBJ2-3	TRBV5-1	CASSTVGTDTQYF	TGCGCCAGCAGTACAGTGGGCACAGATACGCAGTATTTT
-	TRBJ1-4	TRBV30	CAWSQGTTTNEKLFF	TGTGCCTGGAGTCAGGGGACGACAACTAATGAAAAACTGTTTTTT
TRBD1	TRBJ2-5	TRBV14	CASSQPSTGTKETQYF	TGTGCCAGCAGCCAGCCATCGACAGGGACGAAGGAGACCCAGTACTTC
TRBD1	TRBJ2-5	TRBV5-1	CASSLTGAETQYF	TGCGCCAGCAGCCTGACAGGGGCCGAGACCCAGTACTTC
TRBD1	TRBJ1-4	TRBV3-1/TRBV3-2	CASSLTGVKLFF	TGTGCCAGCAGTTTAACAGGGGTTAAACTGTTTTTT
-	TRBJ1-2	TRBV11-2	CASSLDLGGSYGYTF	TGTGCCAGCAGCTTAGATTTGGGGGGAAGCTATGGCTACACCTTC
-	TRBJ1-1	TRBV3-1/TRBV3-2	CASSQDGRLSTEAFF	TGTGCCAGCAGCCAAGATGGAAGACTATCCACTGAAGCTTTCTTT
-	TRBJ1-1	TRBV2	CASSGQRLNTEAFF	TGTGCCAGCAGTGGACAACGCTTGAACACTGAAGCTTTCTTT
TRBD1	TRBJ1-2	TRBV30	CAWGAGTGGYYGYTF	TGTGCCTGGGGCGCCGGGACAGGGGGTTACTATGGCTACACCTTC
-	TRBJ2-1	TRBV14	CASSQDVGRGAYNEQFF	TGTGCCAGCAGCCAAGACGTCGGCAGGGGGGCTTACAATGAGCAGTTCTTC
-	TRBJ1-1	TRBV19	CASSISGFVNTEAFF	TGTGCCAGTAGTATCTCAGGGTTTGTTAACACTGAAGCTTTCTTT
-	TRBJ1-6	TRBV18	CASSPEGGVSYNSPLHF	TGTGCCAGCTCACCGGAGGGCGGGGTTTCCTATAATTCACCCCTCCACTTT
TRBD2	TRBJ2-2	TRBV19	CASSNRLAEAGELFF	TGTGCCAGTAGTAACAGACTAGCCGAAGCCGGGGAGCTGTTTTTT
-	TRBJ2-3	TRBV7-9	CASSLVPGLSTDTQYF	TGTGCCAGCAGCTTAGTCCCGGGACTGAGCACAGATACGCAGTATTTT
TRBD2	TRBJ2-3	TRBV7-2	CASSTRTRAGTQYF	TGTGCCAGCAGCACCCGGACTAGAGCGGGTACGCAGTATTTT
-	TRBJ1-4	TRBV4-1	CASSQARQHLNEKLFF	TGCGCCAGCAGCCAAGCCCGACAGCATTTAAATGAAAAACTGTTTTTT
TRBD2	TRBJ2-5	TRBV19	CASSIGGGPGTQYF	TGTGCCAGTAGTATCGGGGGGGGGCCGGGGACCCAGTACTTC
-	TRBJ1-1	TRBV27	CASGSSSTMNTEAFF	TGTGCCAGCGGATCCTCCAGTACTATGAACACTGAAGCTTTCTTT
TRBD2	TRBJ2-3	TRBV5-6	CASSLGLAVPTDTQYF	TGTGCCAGCAGCTTGGGGCTAGCGGTCCCCACAGATACGCAGTATTTT
-	TRBJ1-2	TRBV5-6	CASSFLNRDYGYTF	TGTGCCAGCAGCTTCCTTAACAGAGACTATGGCTACACCTTC
-	TRBJ1-5	TRBV29-1	CSVTTARGNQPQHF	TGCAGCGTGACCACTGCTCGGGGGAATCAGCCCCAGCATTTT
TRBD1	TRBJ2-1	TRBV6-4	CASSPRSGQGYNEQFF	TGTGCCAGCAGTCCTCGTTCGGGACAGGGGTACAATGAGCAGTTCTTC
-	TRBJ1-5	TRBV2	CAAGVYSNQPQHF	TGTGCCGCAGGGGTTTATAGCAATCAGCCCCAGCATTTT
-	TRBJ2-1	TRBV10-2	CASLRDFSYNEQFF	TGCGCCAGCCTTCGGGACTTTTCCTACAATGAGCAGTTCTTC
TRBD2	TRBJ2-3	TRBV30	CAWTLLVSGGSTDTQYF	TGTGCCTGGACTCTTCTGGTTTCCGGGGGGTCCACAGATACGCAGTATTTT
TRBD1	TRBJ1-1	TRBV14	CASSRLQGDGTEAFF	TGTGCCAGCAGCCGATTACAGGGGGATGGCACTGAAGCTTTCTTT
-	TRBJ1-2	TRBV18	CASSPRQVNYGYTF	TGTGCCAGCTCACCTCGACAGGTGAACTATGGCTACACCTTC
-	TRBJ1-4	TRBV25-1	CASSAPGEKLFF	TGTGCCAGCAGCGCCCCAGGGGAAAAACTGTTTTTT
-	TRBJ2-3	TRBV7-2	CASSFGTRTDTQYF	TGTGCCAGCAGCTTTGGGACTCGCACAGATACGCAGTATTTT
TRBD1	TRBJ1-1	TRBV27	CASSLGRDSEAFF	TGTGCCAGCAGTTTGGGCCGGGACAGCGAAGCTTTCTTT
TRBD1	TRBJ2-1	TRBV4-1	CASSQDLTGAFREQFF	TGCGCCAGCAGCCAAGACCTGACAGGGGCCTTTAGAGAGCAGTTCTTC
-	TRBJ2-3	TRBV7-3	CASSARGDTQYF	TGTGCCAGCAGCGCCCGGGGGGATACGCAGTATTTT